This passage covers 27 T cell receptor beta chains from one sample sequenced in a study of beta chain features in type 1 diabetes. General observations from the study: All four CD4+ subsets from Type 1 diabetes patients carried moderately but significantly shorter TCRB CDR3s.

All of the isolated RNA was reverse transcribed, so expressed TCRB transcripts were sequenced. The method was immunoSEQ multiplex PCR; TCRdb's version includes in-frame clones alone and lacks a portion of them. The sample has about 150,000 clones, around 8% seen once; the top ten hold around 0.94%. These receptors have no known antigen. The specimen was central memory CD4+ T cells from blood. These receptors were collected from a woman between 40 and 55 years old with type 1 diabetes.

The chain carries TRBV7-2 and TRBJ2-5, with 8 bases fitting TRBD2. Germline assignment: CDR1 SGHTA and CDR2 FQGNSA. The CDR3 consists of 13 residues. Unmatched junction bases numbered 4, after V lost 9 bases and J lost 1 base. This CDR3 is CARKLAVQETQYF. As DNA, the CDR3 is TGTGCCAGGAAACTAGCGGTCCAAGAGACCCAGTACTTC.

Ten or more counts support this clone. The J gene is TRBJ2-5, the V gene TRBV6-5; D is unresolved. Trimming took off 5 bases at V and 5 bases at J, with 9 bases between the two ends. Germline lookup yields CDR1 MNHEY and CDR2 SVGAGI. The CDR3 has 12 residues. The CDR3 sequence: CASSTTGETQYF. In DNA form, the CDR3 reads TGTGCCAGCAGTACGACTGGGGAGACCCAGTACTTC.

The V call is TRBV14, the J call TRBJ1-1, with 8 bases that match TRBD1. V lost 3 bases, J lost 1 base, and 7 bases stayed unmatched. CDR3 length: 16 amino acids. Germline V lookup: CDR1 SGHDN, CDR2 FVKESK. CDR3: CASSQRTGLGNTEAFF. The CDR3 region has the DNA TGTGCCAGCAGCCAGAGGACAGGGTTGGGGAACACTGAAGCTTTCTTT.

This clone has at least ten counts. V and J are TRBV29-1 and TRBJ2-1, with 11 nucleotides matching TRBD2. The CDR3 has 15 residues. V shed 7 bases and J 8 bases; nucleotides not matched to a gene: 13. Germline V gives CDR1 SQVTM, CDR2 ANQGSEA. DNA for the CDR3: TGCAGCGCCGCACGTGGGACTAGCGGTGCCCATGAGCAGTTCTTC. Protein sequence: CSAARGTSGAHEQFF.

The chain recombines TRBV28 with TRBJ2-7; 11 bases line up with TRBD1. CDR1 and CDR2 from the germline V gene are MDHEN and SYDVKM. V was pared by 7 bases and J by 3 bases, with 11 bases of the junction left unmatched. The CDR3 is 16 residues long. Written as DNA, the CDR3 is TGTGCCAGCACCTCAATGGGGGGACAGGGGGGCTACGAGCAGTACTTC. Amino acids: CASTSMGGQGGYEQYF.

The chain recombines TRBV4-1 with TRBJ1-5; 7 nucleotides line up with TRBD1. The junction had 4 bases not matched to a gene; V was cut back by 4 bases and J by 7 bases. This CDR3 contains 13 residues. Germline CDR1 reads MGHRA; CDR2 reads YSYEKL. The CDR3 nucleotides are TGCGCCAGCAGCCCTGACAGGGCACAGCCCCAGCATTTT. Translating it yields CASSPDRAQPQHF.

This clone was counted between two and nine times. The chain links TRBV6-1 to TRBJ1-5; possibly TRBD1 for D (5 bases). The CDR3 has 14 amino acids. Germline V CDR1 and CDR2: MNHNS, SASEGT. Trimming left V 5 bases short and J 1 base short, with 9 bases between. CDR3 sequence reads: CASSLSGSNQPQHF. DNA for the CDR3: TGTGCCAGCAGTTTATCAGGGAGCAATCAGCCCCAGCATTTT.

V is TRBV6-1 and J is TRBJ2-7, with 7 bases fitting TRBD2. J was trimmed by 12 bases and V by 8 bases; bases with no gene match: 7. The V gene's germline CDR1 is MNHNS and CDR2 SASEGT. This CDR3 spans 10 amino acids. The CDR3 sequence is CASGGTTRYF. CDR3 sequence (DNA): TGTGCCAGCGGGGGGACTACCAGGTACTTC.

This clone has only a few counts. The J gene is TRBJ1-1, the V gene TRBV18, with 8 bases matching TRBD1. CDR1 is KGHSH and CDR2 is LQKENI in the germline V gene. The CDR3 runs to 15 residues. Trimming removed 6 bases from V and 3 bases from J; junction bases left unmatched: 9. CDR3 bases: TGTGCCAGCTCGGATTGGACAGGGCGTGACACTGAAGCTTTCTTT. Its translation: CASSDWTGRDTEAFF. Drawing the rest from reference TRBV18 and TRBJ1-1, the complete variable domain is NAGVMQNPRHLVRRRGQEARLRCSPMKGHSHVYWYRQLPEEGLKFMVYLQKENIIDESGMPKERFSAEFPKEGPSILRIQQVVRGDSAAYFCASSDWTGRDTEAFFGQGTRLTVV.

About this clone: Just one base apart from a much larger clone, this may be a read error. The chain joins TRBV4-3 to TRBJ1-1; 7 nucleotides match TRBD1. The CDR3 spans 13 residues. J lost 6 bases, V lost 4 bases, and 5 bases had no gene match. Germline CDR1 and CDR2: LGHNA and YSLEER. The CDR3: CASSRGGSAEAFF. The DNA for the CDR3 is TGCGCCAGCAGCCGAGGGGGCTCCGCTGAAGCTTTCTTT.

This clone was found many times. This chain connects TRBV2 to TRBJ2-5; D possibly corresponds to TRBD1 (5 bases). There are 14 residues in the CDR3. V was trimmed by 4 bases and J by 3 bases, leaving 12 bases between them. Germline V lookup: CDR1 SNHLY, CDR2 FYNNEI. Written as DNA, the CDR3 is TGTGCCAGCAGTGCGACAGAAGCCGAAGAGACCCAGTACTTC. Amino acid sequence: CASSATEAEETQYF.

This clone has only a few counts. The chain links TRBV7-9 to TRBJ2-3, with 9 nucleotides matching TRBD2. The CDR3 runs to 15 residues. Trimming cost V 3 bases and J 1 base; bases outside gene matches: 2. CDR1 SEHNR and CDR2 FQNEAQ come from the germline V gene (reference sequence). The CDR3 DNA reads TGTGCCAGCAGCTTTAGCGGGGGCGGCACAGATACGCAGTATTTT. This translates into CASSFSGGGTDTQYF.

This clone has a count of ten or more. The V and J genes are TRBV4-1 and TRBJ2-7, with TRBD1 matching 8 bases. There are 16 residues in the CDR3. V gave up 4 bases and J gave up 2 bases; unmatched junction bases: 10. CDR1 and CDR2 from the germline V gene are MGHRA and YSYEKL. The CDR3 nucleotides read TGCGCCAGCAGCCCCGCGGAAAGGACAGGGACCTACGAGCAGTACTTC. As protein: CASSPAERTGTYEQYF.

The CDR3 here is CASSRRTGESSPLHF. The CDR3 DNA reads TGTGCCAGCAGCAGACGGACAGGGGAAAGTTCACCCCTCCACTTT. The chain couples TRBV5-4 to TRBJ1-6; TRBD1 aligns across 9 bases. The CDR3 loop spans 15 amino acids. Germline trimming cut 4 bases from V and 9 bases from J; bases unmatched to any gene: 8. Per the germline V gene, CDR1 is SGHNT and CDR2 is YYREEE (reference sequence).

This clone was detected a few times. The rearrangement links TRBV4-3 to TRBJ1-6; 8 bases fit TRBD1. V lost 0 bases and J lost 9; bases outside the gene matches: 7. The CDR3 has 16 residues. Germline CDR1 and CDR2: LGHNA and YSLEER. This CDR3 reads CASSQEAGGSGSPLHF. The CDR3 coding sequence is TGCGCCAGCAGCCAAGAGGCAGGGGGCTCTGGTTCACCCCTCCACTTT.

This clone was observed a few times. This chain links TRBV9 with TRBJ2-6; the D is unclear. The CDR3 totals 14 residues. Germline assignment: CDR1 SGDLS and CDR2 YYNGEE. The V and J ends lost 3 bases and 0 bases respectively, with 4 bases between them. CDR3 amino acids: CASSAFSGANVLTF. In nucleotides, the CDR3 is TGTGCCAGCAGCGCCTTCTCTGGGGCCAACGTCCTGACTTTC.

This clone was detected only a few times. This chain links TRBV7-2 with TRBJ2-1; 9 bases fit TRBD1. The germline gives CDR1 SGHTA, CDR2 FQGNSA. The J segment lost 9 bases and the V segment lost 5 bases, leaving 8 bases of the junction unmatched. CDR3 size: 14 residues. The CDR3 nucleotides are TGTGCCAGCAGCCCCGGACAGGGGAGGAGTGAGCAGTTCTTC. It translates to CASSPGQGRSEQFF.

This clone was observed a handful of times. This sequence joins TRBV7-9 and TRBJ1-2, with 7 bases fitting TRBD1. The ends lost 5 bases at V and 8 bases at J; junction bases unmatched: 8. CDR1 and CDR2 from the germline V gene are SEHNR and FQNEAQ (reference sequence). This CDR3 comprises 13 residues. The CDR3 DNA sequence: TGTGCCAGCAGCACGCGGACAGGCCTGGGCTACACCTTC. It encodes CASSTRTGLGYTF.

The chain carries TRBV4-1 and TRBJ1-2; no clear D gene. The CDR3 contains 16 residues. Germline-derived CDR1 and CDR2 are MGHRA and YSYEKL. V lost 0 bases and J 2 bases, leaving 13 bases between the germline ends. CDR3 nucleotides: TGCGCCAGCAGCCAAGATTACGGGGTTGGCAACTATGGCTACACCTTC. It codes for CASSQDYGVGNYGYTF.

At least ten counts were recorded for this clone. The chain combines TRBV27 with TRBJ2-1; D is unresolved. The CDR3 spans 14 residues. V was trimmed by 2 bases and J by 5 bases, leaving 10 bases between them. The germline V gene has CDR1 MNHEY and CDR2 SMNVEV (reference sequence). CDR3 bases: TGTGCCAGCAGTTTAGGAGAATCGAACAATGAGCAGTTCTTC. Amino acid sequence: CASSLGESNNEQFF.

This clone has at least ten counts. This chain links TRBV25-1 with TRBJ2-7, with 9 bases fitting TRBD2. Losses at the gene ends were 7 bases for V and 2 bases for J; bases not matched to a gene: 6. The CDR3 is made up of 14 amino acids. Germline V gene data show CDR1 as MGHDK and CDR2 as SYGVNS. Here the CDR3 DNA reads TGTGCCAGCATCGGGGTAGCGGGAGCCTACGAGCAGTACTTC. This codes for CASIGVAGAYEQYF.

The chain couples TRBV11-2 to TRBJ2-2, with 7 bases identical to TRBD2. Germline lookup yields CDR1 SGHAT and CDR2 FQNNGV. The ends lost 5 bases at V and 5 bases at J; junction bases unmatched: 8. The CDR3 is 15 residues long. CDR3 residues: CASSLLGRVTGELFF. CDR3 sequence (DNA): TGTGCCAGCAGCCTTCTAGGGAGGGTGACCGGGGAGCTGTTTTTT. Filled out from reference TRBV11-2 and TRBJ2-2, the complete variable domain reads EAGVAQSPRYKIIEKRQSVAFWCNPISGHATLYWYQQILGQGPKLLIQFQNNGVVDDSQLPKDRFSAERLKGVDSTLKIQPAKLEDSAVYLCASSLLGRVTGELFFGEGSRLTVL.

A few counts support this clone. This chain links TRBV9 with TRBJ2-2; 8 bases align to TRBD2. V lost 0 bases, J lost 4 bases, and 5 bases stayed unmatched. Germline values: CDR1 SGDLS, CDR2 YYNGEE. The CDR3 has 16 residues. The CDR3: CASSVVAGGPTGELFF. For the CDR3, the DNA is TGTGCCAGCAGCGTAGTTGCGGGAGGCCCCACCGGGGAGCTGTTTTTT.

The chain combines TRBV18 with TRBJ1-5; unclear D gene. V was trimmed by 2 bases and J by 6 bases, leaving 14 bases between them. Germline lookup yields CDR1 KGHSH and CDR2 LQKENI. This CDR3 is built from 15 residues. The DNA for the CDR3 is TGTGCCAGCTCACCAGCTACAGACCTCCTTCAGCCCCAGCATTTT. Amino acid sequence: CASSPATDLLQPQHF.

This chain links TRBV11-2 with TRBJ1-4; D is possibly TRBD1 (5 bases). Trimming took off 1 base at V and 8 bases at J, with 11 bases between the two ends. The length of the CDR3 is 14 residues. Germline V gene sequence: CDR1 SGHAT, CDR2 FQNNGV. CDR3 sequence: CASSLAGGREKLFF. CDR3 in DNA: TGTGCCAGCAGCTTAGCCGGGGGACGGGAAAAACTGTTTTTT. The variable domain in full, completed from reference TRBV11-2 and TRBJ1-4, reads EAGVAQSPRYKIIEKRQSVAFWCNPISGHATLYWYQQILGQGPKLLIQFQNNGVVDDSQLPKDRFSAERLKGVDSTLKIQPAKLEDSAVYLCASSLAGGREKLFFGSGTQLSVL.

The table lists this clone with many counts. V and J are TRBV30 and TRBJ1-1; TRBD1 agrees at 9 bases. Germline V gives CDR1 GTSNPN, CDR2 SVGIG (reference sequence). The CDR3 totals 13 residues. J gave up 4 bases and V 6 bases, and 6 bases lay outside the gene matches. The CDR3 loop reads CACPGTGTTEAFF. CDR3 nucleotide sequence: TGTGCCTGTCCCGGGACAGGGACCACTGAAGCTTTCTTT.

In its sample, this clone was seen a few times. The genes are TRBV28 and TRBJ2-7, with 12 bases that match TRBD2. There are 15 residues in the CDR3. From germline, CDR1 is MDHEN and CDR2 SYDVKM. J lost 6 bases, V lost 5 bases, and 8 bases had no gene match. CDR3 amino acids: CASSPLAGGPGEQYF. DNA of the CDR3: TGTGCCAGCAGTCCCCTAGCGGGGGGGCCAGGCGAGCAGTACTTC.